The clone carrying this T cell receptor (beta chain) was found many times. The patients, who ranged from 18 to 65 in age, presented with newly diagnosed hyperthyroidism lasting under 2 months. Sample collection date corresponds to first hyperthyroidism diagnosis, prior to any ophthalmopathy symptoms. Extraction of PBMCs used about 9.2 ml of fresh peripheral blood. The data stem from a study of T cells in Graves' hyperthyroidism and ophthalmopathy. Amplification of TCR beta CDR3 regions used RNA as the template. HTBI primers were the set used in a first-round RT-PCR of the TCR CDR3. TCRdb re-analysed the multiplex PCR reads in MiXCR, keeping a single row per CDR3 protein. This repertoire shows approximately 400,000 distinct CDR3 sequences, roughly 14% found once; its top ten account for around 21%. Germline CDR1 and CDR2: SGHVS and FQNEAQ. J was trimmed by 8 bases and V by 4 bases; bases with no gene match: 6. This CDR3 is built from 14 residues.

This clonotype was sampled from a man aged 25 to 40 with Graves' hyperthyroidism that later progressed to Graves' ophthalmopathy. V usage is TRBV7-8 and J usage is TRBJ2-1, with TRBD1 identical over 9 bases. Sequenced sample: blood. CDR3 amino acids: CASSSWDRADEQFF. Here the CDR3 DNA reads TGTGCCAGCAGCTCGTGGGACAGGGCCGATGAGCAGTTCTTC.